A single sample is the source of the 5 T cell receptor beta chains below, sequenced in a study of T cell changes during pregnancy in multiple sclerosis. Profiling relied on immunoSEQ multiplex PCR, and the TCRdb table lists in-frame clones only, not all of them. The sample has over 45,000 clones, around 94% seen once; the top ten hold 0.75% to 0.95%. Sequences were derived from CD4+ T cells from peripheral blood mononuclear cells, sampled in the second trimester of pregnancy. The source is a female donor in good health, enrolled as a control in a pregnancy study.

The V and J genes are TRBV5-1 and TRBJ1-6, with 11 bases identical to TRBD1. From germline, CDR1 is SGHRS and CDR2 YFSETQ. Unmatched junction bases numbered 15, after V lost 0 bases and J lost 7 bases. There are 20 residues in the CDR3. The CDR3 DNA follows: TGCGCCAGCAGCTTGGCCGGACAGGGGGCGACAGGTCCCTCCAATTCACCCCTCCACTTT. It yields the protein CASSLAGQGATGPSNSPLHF.

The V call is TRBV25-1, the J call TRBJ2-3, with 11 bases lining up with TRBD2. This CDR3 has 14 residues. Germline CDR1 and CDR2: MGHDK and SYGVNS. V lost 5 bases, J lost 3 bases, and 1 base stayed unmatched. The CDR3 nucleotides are TGTGCCAGCAGTTTAGCGGGAGGGACAGATACGCAGTATTTT. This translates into CASSLAGGTDTQYF.

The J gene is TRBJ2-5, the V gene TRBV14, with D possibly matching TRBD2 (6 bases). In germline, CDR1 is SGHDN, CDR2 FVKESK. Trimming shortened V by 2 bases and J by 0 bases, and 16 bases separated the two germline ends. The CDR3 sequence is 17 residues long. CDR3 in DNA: TGTGCCAGCAGCCAAAAGGGGACTTGGGGGTACCAAGAGACCCAGTACTTC. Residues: CASSQKGTWGYQETQYF.

CDR3 coding DNA: TGTGCCAGCAGCTTAGCGGGAGCTTACGAGCAGTACTTC. It encodes CASSLAGAYEQYF. V and J are TRBV7-9 and TRBJ2-7, with TRBD2 as a possible D gene (5 bases). This CDR3 contains 13 residues. V was cut by 0 bases and J by 4 bases, with 7 bases left in between. Germline V gene sequence: CDR1 SEHNR, CDR2 FQNEAQ (reference sequence).

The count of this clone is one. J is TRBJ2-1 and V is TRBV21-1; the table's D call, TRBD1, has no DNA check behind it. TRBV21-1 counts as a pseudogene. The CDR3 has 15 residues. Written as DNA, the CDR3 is TGTGCCAGCAGCGCCGGACAGGGGGCTGGAGCTGAGCAGTTCTTC. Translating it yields CASSAGQGAGAEQFF.